A selection of T cell receptor beta chains follows, all from one sample in a study of beta chain features in type 1 diabetes. Profiling relied on immunoSEQ multiplex PCR, and the TCRdb table lists in-frame clones only, not all of them. The repertoire consists of 240,000 or so clones, with 25% to 35% occurring once and the leading ten covering 3.5% to 4%. Input material: central memory CD4+ T cells from blood. The receptors originated from a man aged 25-45 years in good health. CDR3s include the opening cysteine and the closing phenylalanine or tryptophan. D genes are given only for firm matches. Only part of the rows carry a size: once, few, many, or a class if the clone is expanded.

j_call	clone_size	v_call	d_call	cdr3_aa	cdr3_nt
TRBJ2-3	few	TRBV30	-	CAWGVGTDTQYF	TGTGCCTGGGGAGTAGGGACAGATACGCAGTATTTT
TRBJ2-7	-	TRBV27	TRBD2	CASSLSGLAGDEQYF	TGTGCCAGCAGTTTATCGGGACTAGCGGGAGACGAGCAGTACTTC
TRBJ2-7	-	TRBV28	TRBD1	CASRRDRGPSYEQYF	TGTGCCAGCAGGAGAGACAGGGGCCCGTCCTACGAGCAGTACTTC
TRBJ1-1	-	TRBV25-1	-	CASRAGTVATEAFF	TGTGCCAGCAGGGCGGGGACGGTGGCCACTGAAGCTTTCTTT
TRBJ2-5	-	TRBV18	-	CASSQGGQETQYF	TGTGCCAGCTCACAGGGTGGTCAAGAGACCCAGTACTTC
TRBJ2-1	few	TRBV5-4	TRBD1	CASSPRGGTGANEQFF	TGTGCCAGCAGCCCTCGCGGGGGGACAGGGGCAAATGAGCAGTTCTTC
TRBJ2-3	few	TRBV5-4	-	CASSRVGTDTQYF	TGTGCCAGCAGCCGAGTGGGGACAGATACGCAGTATTTT
TRBJ2-1	few	TRBV30	TRBD2	CAWTLGLAANEQFF	TGTGCATGGACCTTGGGACTAGCGGCAAATGAGCAGTTCTTC
TRBJ2-5	few	TRBV5-1	-	CASSLGEYQETQYF	TGCGCCAGCAGCCTGGGGGAGTACCAAGAGACCCAGTACTTC
TRBJ1-2	few	TRBV9	-	CASTPGHSNYGYTF	TGTGCCAGCACTCCGGGACATTCTAACTATGGCTACACCTTC
TRBJ1-1	-	TRBV6-5	-	CASSYDGDGTEAFF	TGTGCCAGCAGTTACGATGGGGACGGCACTGAAGCTTTCTTT
TRBJ1-2	few	TRBV29-1	TRBD1	CSVPEGAGYSYTF	TGCAGCGTACCCGAGGGGGCAGGCTATAGCTACACCTTC
TRBJ1-2	-	TRBV30	-	CAWIRTVNYGYTF	TGTGCCTGGATTCGTACGGTTAACTATGGCTACACCTTC
TRBJ2-1	-	TRBV19	-	CASSWVGSYNEQFF	TGTGCCAGTAGTTGGGTTGGCTCCTACAATGAGCAGTTCTTC
TRBJ1-6	-	TRBV18	-	CASSPEGGSPLHF	TGTGCCAGCTCACCTGAAGGAGGTTCACCCCTCCACTTT
TRBJ1-4	-	TRBV2	-	CASSRAGTSAEKLFF	TGTGCCAGCAGCAGAGCCGGGACGAGTGCAGAAAAACTGTTTTTT
TRBJ2-6	few	TRBV19	-	CATHPGYYSGANVLTF	TGTGCCACCCATCCAGGATACTACTCTGGGGCCAACGTCCTGACTTTC
TRBJ2-1	-	TRBV7-6	TRBD2	CASSLSSGRANEQFF	TGTGCCAGCAGCTTGTCTAGCGGGAGGGCCAATGAGCAGTTCTTC
TRBJ1-1	-	TRBV30	-	CAWKLGEQPNTEAFF	TGTGCCTGGAAATTGGGGGAACAACCCAACACTGAAGCTTTCTTT
TRBJ1-2	-	TRBV6-5	TRBD1	CASGQGWTGDYGYTF	TGTGCCAGCGGCCAGGGATGGACAGGCGACTATGGCTACACCTTC
TRBJ2-5	few	TRBV29-1	TRBD1	CSVVDKGARRETQYF	TGCAGCGTTGTCGATAAGGGGGCTCGTAGAGAGACCCAGTACTTC
TRBJ2-3	few	TRBV15	TRBD1	CATSNLDRGRTDTQYF	TGTGCCACCAGCAACTTGGACAGGGGACGCACAGATACGCAGTATTTT
TRBJ2-1	few	TRBV19	TRBD2	CASTPGGLAGEQFF	TGTGCCAGTACCCCAGGGGGACTAGCGGGTGAGCAGTTCTTC
TRBJ1-2	-	TRBV19	TRBD1	CASSSWDSAFYGYTF	TGTGCCAGTAGTTCTTGGGACAGCGCCTTCTATGGCTACACCTTC
TRBJ2-7	few	TRBV7-9	-	CASSLGGPYEQYF	TGTGCCAGCAGCTTGGGGGGGCCCTACGAGCAGTACTTC
TRBJ2-5	few	TRBV28	-	CASSLYGRETQYF	TGTGCCAGCAGTTTATACGGCAGAGAGACCCAGTACTTC
TRBJ2-7	-	TRBV29-1	TRBD2	CSVHTSGEQYF	TGCAGCGTCCATACTAGCGGAGAGCAGTACTTC
TRBJ2-3	few	TRBV7-2	-	CASSSGGAQDTQYF	TGTGCCAGCAGCTCAGGGGGGGCTCAAGATACGCAGTATTTT
TRBJ2-5	many	TRBV23-1	TRBD2	CASTEREQETQYF	TGCGCCAGCACAGAGCGGGAACAGGAGACCCAGTACTTC
TRBJ2-7	-	TRBV25-1	TRBD1	CATGDSGGSYEQYF	TGTGCCACCGGGGACAGCGGAGGCTCCTACGAGCAGTACTTC
TRBJ2-5	-	TRBV11-3	-	CASSLSWGQETQYF	TGTGCCAGCAGCTTGTCATGGGGCCAAGAGACCCAGTACTTC
TRBJ2-3	-	TRBV27	TRBD1	CASSLTGRTDTQYF	TGTGCCAGCAGTTTGACAGGGCGTACAGATACGCAGTATTTT
TRBJ2-7	-	TRBV11-2	-	CASSSLDSRDEQYF	TGTGCCAGCAGCTCCCTGGATAGCCGGGACGAGCAGTACTTC
TRBJ2-7	few	TRBV7-9	TRBD1	CASSSGGEQYF	TGTGCCAGCAGCTCAGGGGGCGAGCAGTACTTC
TRBJ2-3	-	TRBV29-1	-	CSVEEGASTDTQYF	TGCAGCGTTGAAGAGGGGGCTAGCACAGATACGCAGTATTTT
TRBJ2-2	few	TRBV29-1	TRBD1	CSVGQGANTGELFF	TGCAGCGTTGGACAGGGAGCGAACACCGGGGAGCTGTTTTTT
TRBJ2-3	-	TRBV5-6	TRBD2	CASSLGGRQYF	TGTGCCAGCAGCTTGGGCGGGAGGCAGTATTTT
TRBJ1-1	-	TRBV29-1	-	CSVYRLGTEAFF	TGCAGCGTTTACAGATTAGGCACTGAAGCTTTCTTT
TRBJ2-2	-	TRBV5-1	TRBD2	CASSRTSGVNTGELFF	TGCGCCAGCAGCAGGACTAGCGGGGTGAACACCGGGGAGCTGTTTTTT
TRBJ2-5	few	TRBV7-2	-	CASSYQETQYF	TGTGCCAGCAGCTATCAAGAGACCCAGTACTTC
TRBJ2-5	-	TRBV28	-	CASSLGGLETQYF	TGTGCCAGCAGTCTGGGGGGTTTAGAGACCCAGTACTTC
TRBJ2-7	few	TRBV27	TRBD1	CASSRSQGASPYEQYF	TGTGCCAGCAGCCGATCTCAGGGGGCGTCCCCCTACGAGCAGTACTTC
TRBJ2-1	-	TRBV30	-	CAWSVGERHEQFF	TGTGCCTGGAGTGTCGGGGAAAGGCATGAGCAGTTCTTC
TRBJ2-1	-	TRBV5-4	TRBD2	CASSQLAVHNEQFF	TGTGCCAGCAGCCAGCTAGCGGTGCACAATGAGCAGTTCTTC
TRBJ2-3	few	TRBV28	-	CASTSPSTDTQYF	TGTGCCAGCACCTCTCCTAGCACAGATACGCAGTATTTT
TRBJ2-1	few	TRBV28	-	CATTDRYNEQFF	TGTGCCACCACAGACCGGTACAATGAGCAGTTCTTC
TRBJ2-5	-	TRBV30	-	CAGGLNQETQYF	TGTGCTGGAGGGCTGAATCAAGAGACCCAGTACTTC
TRBJ2-1	many	TRBV5-1	-	CASSLASQGGVDEQFF	TGCGCCAGCAGCTTGGCATCCCAGGGTGGTGTTGATGAGCAGTTCTTC
TRBJ1-2	-	TRBV30	-	CAWSVGHLNYGYTF	TGTGCCTGGAGTGTAGGACACCTGAACTATGGCTACACCTTC
TRBJ2-1	-	TRBV10-3	-	CASSRRANEQFF	TGTGCCTCCTCACGCCGCGCCAATGAGCAGTTCTTC
TRBJ2-7	few	TRBV7-6	TRBD1	CASKRDREAYEQYF	TGTGCCAGCAAGCGGGACAGGGAGGCCTACGAGCAGTACTTC